The 23 T cell receptor beta chains below were found in one sample sequenced in a study of neurological immune-mediated disorders. From the 5' RACE reads, TCRdb called clonotypes with MiXCR, one entry per CDR3 protein. Of about 58,000 distinct CDR3 sequences detected, around 4% appear once; the ten largest clones hold approximately 1.6%. The sequenced material came from PBMCs. These TCRs come from a man between 25 and 39 years old with multiple sclerosis.

This clonotype was recorded at least ten times. The genes are TRBV20-1 and TRBJ2-7, with 7 bases fitting TRBD1. The CDR3 consists of 13 residues. Per germline, CDR1 DFQATT and CDR2 SNEGSKA (reference sequence). The V segment lost 0 bases and the J segment 4 bases; nucleotides outside the gene matches: 3. The CDR3 DNA is TGCAGTGCTAGAGAGGGACAGAAGTACGAGCAGTACTTC. Its translation is CSAREGQKYEQYF.

This clonotype was observed at least ten times. The V call is TRBV5-1, the J call TRBJ2-7, with 8 bases that match TRBD2. V lost 0 bases to trimming and J lost 4 bases; unmatched junction nucleotides: 6. Germline V gene sequence: CDR1 SGHRS, CDR2 YFSETQ. CDR3 length: 15 residues. The CDR3 coding sequence is TGCGCCAGCAGCTTGGGAGCGGGAGACGTGTACGAGCAGTACTTC. Translation: CASSLGAGDVYEQYF. Based on the CDR3 plus reference TRBV5-1 and TRBJ2-7, the full variable domain is KAGVTQTPRYLIKTRGQQVTLSCSPISGHRSVSWYQQTPGQGLQFLFEYFSETQRNKGNFPGRFSGRQFSNSRSEMNVSTLELGDSALYLCASSLGAGDVYEQYFGPGTRLTVT.

This clonotype was recorded at least ten times. The chain joins TRBV3-1 to TRBJ1-5; D is possibly TRBD1 (5 bases). The CDR3 length is 14 residues. The germline CDR1 and CDR2 sequences are LGHDT and YNNKEL (reference sequence). Trimming pared 3 bases from V and 7 bases from J, leaving 13 bases between. The CDR3 nucleotides read TGTGCCAGCAGCCACCGAAGTGGGGGGCAGCCCCAGCATTTT. It translates to CASSHRSGGQPQHF.

This clonotype was seen at least ten times. The rearrangement joins TRBV28 to TRBJ2-7, with a tentative D call TRBD1 (7 bases). The CDR3 extends over 16 amino acids. Germline V gives CDR1 MDHEN, CDR2 SYDVKM. V dropped 10 bases and J dropped 0 bases, with 22 bases sitting between them. The CDR3 coding sequence is TGTGCCACAGGGGGGAGAACAGACAGTTACTCCTACGAGCAGTACTTC. This codes for CATGGRTDSYSYEQYF.

This clonotype was seen repeatedly, ten times or more. V is TRBV5-5 and J is TRBJ2-6; a weak D match, TRBD1 (6 bases). The germline CDR1 and CDR2 sequences are SGHKS and YYEKEE (reference sequence). Between the trimmed V and J ends, which lost 0 bases and 2 bases, there was a span of 6 bases. The CDR3 has 15 residues. The CDR3 DNA reads as TGTGCCAGCAGCTTGGACAGGGCTGGGGCCAACGTCCTGACTTTC. Its translation is CASSLDRAGANVLTF.

This clonotype has a count of ten or more. The rearrangement joins TRBV3-1 to TRBJ1-3; D is uncertain. The germline V and J ends were trimmed by 6 bases and 2 bases, with 8 bases remaining between them. CDR3 size: 13 residues. CDR1 is LGHDT and CDR2 is YNNKEL in the germline V gene (reference sequence). The CDR3 protein is CASSRAAGNTIYF. The DNA of the CDR3 is TGTGCCAGCAGTCGGGCGGCTGGAAACACCATATATTTT.

The chain employs TRBV7-2 and TRBJ2-1; no definite D call. Germline values: CDR1 SGHTA, CDR2 FQGNSA. V was clipped by 6 bases and J by 2 bases, with 5 bases between them. This CDR3 is 12 amino acids long. CDR3 sequence reads: CASSWAYNEQFF. The CDR3 bases are TGTGCCAGCAGTTGGGCCTACAATGAGCAGTTCTTC. The full variable domain, completed using reference TRBV7-2 and TRBJ2-1, is GAGVSQSPSNKVTEKGKDVELRCDPISGHTALYWYRQSLGQGLEFLIYFQGNSAPDKSGLPSDRFSAERTGGSVSTLTIQRTQQEDSAVYLCASSWAYNEQFFGPGTRLTVL.

This clonotype appeared many times. This sequence joins TRBV5-1 and TRBJ2-5; D is possibly TRBD1 or TRBD2 (5 bases each). Germline CDR1 reads SGHRS; CDR2 reads YFSETQ. The V end was cut by 1 base, the J end by 5 bases, with 9 bases between. The CDR3 covers 13 residues. This chain's CDR3 is CASSLIREETQYF. CDR3 in DNA: TGCGCCAGCAGCTTGATCAGGGAGGAGACCCAGTACTTC.

The sample holds many counts of this clonotype. This chain joins TRBV5-1 and TRBJ2-2; 7 bases match TRBD2. There are 16 residues in the CDR3. J was trimmed by 1 base and V by 0 bases; bases with no gene match: 3. CDR1 and CDR2 from the germline V gene are SGHRS and YFSETQ. Here the CDR3 reads CASSLDLAENTGELFF. The CDR3 region has the DNA TGCGCCAGCAGCTTGGACCTAGCGGAGAACACCGGGGAGCTGTTTTTT.

At least ten counts were recorded for this clonotype. This CDR3 reads CSASPQPRADYEQYF. CDR3 coding DNA: TGCAGTGCTAGCCCCCAACCCCGTGCTGATTACGAGCAGTACTTC. The chain couples TRBV20-1 to TRBJ2-7; D is unclear. Germline V gives CDR1 DFQATT, CDR2 SNEGSKA (reference sequence). V was cut by 3 bases and J by 4 bases, with 19 bases left in between. This CDR3 spans 15 amino acids.

Ten or more counts support this clonotype. This chain joins TRBV5-1 and TRBJ1-4, with a weak D call TRBD1 (5 bases). Trimming took off 5 bases at V and 8 bases at J, with 13 bases between the two ends. The CDR3 covers 13 residues. CDR1 and CDR2 (germline): SGHRS, YFSETQ. Here the CDR3 DNA reads TGCGCCAGCAGTGATGGGGGGGACGAAAAACTGTTTTTT. Translating it yields CASSDGGDEKLFF.

This clonotype was found many times. The rearrangement uses TRBV14 and TRBJ1-3; D unclear. Germline V CDR1 and CDR2: SGHDN, FVKESK. With 5 bases removed from V and 4 bases from J, the gap between germline ends came to 9 bases. The CDR3 spans 13 residues. This CDR3 is CASSVIPGNTIYF. In nucleotides, the CDR3 is TGTGCCAGCAGCGTGATCCCCGGAAACACCATATATTTT.

This clonotype was seen repeatedly, ten times or more. This chain connects TRBV10-2 to TRBJ2-2; 7 nucleotides line up with TRBD2. From germline, CDR1 is WSHSY and CDR2 SAAADI. J gave up 7 bases and V 6 bases, and 5 bases lay outside the gene matches. This CDR3 comprises 13 residues. This chain's CDR3 is CASSKRDVGELFF. CDR3 nucleotides: TGCGCCAGCAGCAAGCGGGACGTCGGGGAGCTGTTTTTT.

This clonotype was seen repeatedly, ten times or more. This chain joins TRBV15 and TRBJ1-5; TRBD1 matches 8 bases. CDR1 is LNHNV, CDR2 YYDKDF, per germline (reference sequence). The CDR3 consists of 15 residues. V shed 2 bases, J shed 7 bases, and the junction held 7 bases outside the gene matches. The CDR3 here is CATSRSQGAGQPQHF. CDR3 DNA: TGTGCCACCAGCAGATCCCAGGGGGCGGGGCAGCCCCAGCATTTT.

This clonotype was observed many times. The J gene is TRBJ2-2, the V gene TRBV7-2, with TRBD2 identical over 11 bases. Per germline, CDR1 SGHTA and CDR2 FQGNSA. Trimming took 7 bases from V and 5 from J; bases not matched to a gene: 0. This CDR3 comprises 13 residues. Written as DNA, the CDR3 is TGTGCCAGCATAGCGGGAGGGACCGGGGAGCTGTTTTTT. Its protein product is CASIAGGTGELFF.

In this sample, this clonotype turned up many times. V and J are TRBV28 and TRBJ2-7; D not certain. CDR3 length: 14 amino acids. Trimming removed 2 bases from V and 0 bases from J, with 8 bases in between. Germline V gene lookup returns CDR1 MDHEN and CDR2 SYDVKM. The chain's CDR3 is CASSLTVSSYEQYF. Written as DNA, the CDR3 is TGTGCCAGCAGTTTAACGGTGAGCTCCTACGAGCAGTACTTC.

This clonotype came up many times. This chain's CDR3 is CATVSPTVASGGRPTTQYF. CDR3 nucleotides: TGTGCCACCGTATCCCCTACAGTAGCTAGCGGGGGGCGACCGACGACGCAGTATTTT. The V call is TRBV24-1, the J call TRBJ2-3; 11 bases are shared with TRBD2. Germline lookup yields CDR1 KGHDR and CDR2 SFDVKD. The V segment lost 9 bases and the J segment 9 bases; nucleotides outside the gene matches: 25. CDR3 length equals 19 residues.

The table lists this clonotype with many counts. The chain couples TRBV7-3 to TRBJ2-5; TRBD2 is a possible D gene (6 bases). Germline lookup yields CDR1 SGHTA and CDR2 FQGTGA. Trimming cost V 5 bases and J 3 bases, with 10 bases left between them. The CDR3 spans 13 residues. As DNA, the CDR3 is TGTGCCAGCAGCCCCGGGACTGAAGAGACCCAGTACTTC. Protein product: CASSPGTEETQYF.

There are many counts of this clonotype. In DNA form, the CDR3 reads TGCAGTGCCATAGCCCCCCCGTTTGAAGCTTTCTTT. Protein sequence: CSAIAPPFEAFF. V is TRBV20-1 and J is TRBJ1-1, with D hard to call. Germline V lookup: CDR1 DFQATT, CDR2 SNEGSKA (reference sequence). Trimming shortened V by 6 bases and J by 7 bases, and 15 bases separated the two germline ends. CDR3 length equals 12 residues.

A remark on this clonotype: At one boundary the junction diverges from the germline segment, which might be a read error. This sequence joins TRBV7-2 and TRBJ1-5; D perhaps matches TRBD1 (5 bases). The CDR3 is 15 amino acids. Germline loops: CDR1 SGHTA, CDR2 FQGNSA. This chain's CDR3 is CASSPRGRGNQPQNF. CDR3 sequence (DNA): TGTGCCAGCAGCCCCCGCGGGCGGGGCAATCAGCCCCAGAATTTT.

This clonotype showed up many times. This chain links TRBV15 with TRBJ1-1; D perhaps matches TRBD1 (6 bases). This CDR3 contains 14 residues. Trimming pared 0 bases from V and 7 bases from J, leaving 12 bases between. CDR1 and CDR2 (germline): LNHNV, YYDKDF (reference sequence). CDR3 in amino acids: CATSRDRGYSEAFF. As DNA, the CDR3 is TGTGCCACCAGCAGAGACAGGGGTTATAGTGAAGCTTTCTTT.

This clonotype was counted at least ten times. The gene calls are TRBV9 and TRBJ2-7; D may be TRBD1 (6 bases). The germline CDR1 and CDR2 sequences are SGDLS and YYNGEE. The CDR3 has 14 residues. Trimming cost V 4 bases and J 4 bases, with 15 bases left between them. CDR3 nucleotides: TGTGCCAGCAGCCCTGAGGGGCAGGGGTACGAGCAGTACTTC. Its translation: CASSPEGQGYEQYF. The complete variable domain, with remaining parts taken from reference TRBV9 and TRBJ2-7, reads DSGVTQTPKHLITATGQRVTLRCSPRSGDLSVYWYQQSLDQGLQFLIQYYNGEERAKGNILERFSAQQFPDLHSELNLSSLELGDSALYFCASSPEGQGYEQYFGPGTRLTVT.

This clonotype was counted at least ten times. The V gene is TRBV2, the J gene TRBJ2-1; D is undetermined. The V and J ends lost 7 bases and 6 bases respectively, with 10 bases between them. The CDR3 is 12 amino acids. Germline V gene lookup returns CDR1 SNHLY and CDR2 FYNNEI. CDR3: CASNPWSNEQFF. CDR3 bases: TGTGCCAGCAACCCCTGGAGCAATGAGCAGTTCTTC.